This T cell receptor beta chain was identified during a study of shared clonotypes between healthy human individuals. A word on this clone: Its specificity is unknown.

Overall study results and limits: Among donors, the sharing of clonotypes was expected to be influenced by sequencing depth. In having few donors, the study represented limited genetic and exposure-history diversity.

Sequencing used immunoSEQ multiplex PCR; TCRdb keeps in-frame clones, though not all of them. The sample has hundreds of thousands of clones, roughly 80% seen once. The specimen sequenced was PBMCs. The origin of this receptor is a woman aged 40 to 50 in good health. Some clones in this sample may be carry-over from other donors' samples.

DNA of the CDR3: TGTGCCAGCAGCGTAGCCGGGACTACCCTGGGAAACATTCAGTACTTC. Encoded protein: CASSVAGTTLGNIQYF. The genes are TRBV9 and TRBJ2-4; 7 bases align to TRBD2. The V segment lost 0 bases and the J segment 6 bases; nucleotides outside the gene matches: 9. The V gene's germline CDR1 is SGDLS and CDR2 YYNGEE. This CDR3 has 16 amino acids.